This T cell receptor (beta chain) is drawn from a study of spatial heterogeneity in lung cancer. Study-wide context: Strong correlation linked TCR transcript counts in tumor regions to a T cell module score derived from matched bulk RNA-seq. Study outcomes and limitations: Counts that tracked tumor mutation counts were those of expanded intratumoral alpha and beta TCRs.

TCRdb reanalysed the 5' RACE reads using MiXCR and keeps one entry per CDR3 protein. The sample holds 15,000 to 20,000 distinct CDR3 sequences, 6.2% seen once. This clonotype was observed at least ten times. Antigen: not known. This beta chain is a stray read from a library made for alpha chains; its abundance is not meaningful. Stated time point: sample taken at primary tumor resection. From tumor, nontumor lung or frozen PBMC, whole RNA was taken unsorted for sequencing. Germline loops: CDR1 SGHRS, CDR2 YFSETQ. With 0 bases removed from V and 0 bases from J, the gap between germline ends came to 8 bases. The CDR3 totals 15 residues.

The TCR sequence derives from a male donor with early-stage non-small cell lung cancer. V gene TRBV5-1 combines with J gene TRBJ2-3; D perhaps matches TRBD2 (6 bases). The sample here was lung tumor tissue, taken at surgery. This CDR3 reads CASSLESGSTDTQYF. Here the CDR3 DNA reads TGCGCCAGCAGCTTGGAGAGCGGGAGCACAGATACGCAGTATTTT.